This T cell receptor (beta chain) was recorded in a study of CD8 T cells in ankylosing spondylitis (dated by TCRdb to the late 2010s). The study in broad terms: T cell receptor beta repertoires were profiled in healthy donors and ankylosing spondylitis patients so that disease-linked TCR variants could be found. The whole study cohort included some 100 healthy donors and roughly 24 ankylosing spondylitis patients. Peripheral blood was sampled, and synovial fluid was also collected from ankylosing spondylitis patients.

This clonotype was seen only a few times. Its target antigen remains unknown. Per-base quality was not reported, and no clone a single base away is much larger than it. Broader findings and caveats from the paper: Some motif variants had previously been reported in the synovial fluid and blood of reactive arthritis patients, which suggests shared mechanisms of disease initiation. The disease-linked clones had a CD8+ phenotype and were found at relatively low frequencies in peripheral blood. The disease-linked clones were reported as significantly enriched in matched synovial fluid samples from ankylosing spondylitis patients. Blood from ankylosing spondylitis patients appeared to be characterized by a TCR beta motif composed of about 8 highly homologous amino acid variants.

The CDR3 contains 14 residues, cysteine and phenylalanine counted. Only the CDR3 part of the read is kept: 42 bases, read in frame from the first base. V was cut back by 1 base and J by 6 bases, leaving a gap of 9 bases between them. The germline V gene sets CDR1 to SNHLY and CDR2 to FYNNEI. Sequenced on an Illumina HiSeq 2500. Quantitative 5'-RACE with molecular barcodes was used to prepare TCR beta libraries. The authors' pipeline ran thus. Disease-linked TCR variants were identified with a new computational method built on a probabilistic model of VDJ rearrangement. The public reads were reprocessed in TCRdb via fastp at Q25 and MiXCR, keeping in-frame beta chains. Duplicate CDR3 protein sequences are folded into a single record with the most common DNA and genes. These V and J calls are TCRdb output, not the study's own analysis. Across this sample there are some 150,000 distinct CDR3 sequences, with 11% seen only once. The top ten clonotypes cover about 4% of the sample.

The TCR originated in a female donor with ankylosing spondylitis or in good health (not recorded which). The rearranged chain carries TRBV2 and TRBJ2-2, with the D gene uncertain. Sequenced sample: blood, either unsorted or a sorted T cell fraction (not recorded which). The base sequence is TGTGCCAGCAGTGAAGTTCCTGGGGCCGGGGAGCTGTTTTTT. This codes for CASSEVPGAGELFF.